Sequencing of this T cell receptor (beta chain) was carried out in a study of blood T cell repertoires in COVID-19. On the study more broadly: Researchers got acute and convalescent COVID-19 samples from the United States, Italy and Spain. T cells, B-cell-depleted T cells, or PBMCs supplied cDNA or gDNA.

In the original workflow: Nucleated cell number was recorded as an estimate derived from reference gene primer amplification. Clones were read by immunoSEQ multiplex PCR, and TCRdb kept only the in-frame ones, dropping some. For V, J and clone size, that table is used; D and trimming come from the DNA. The table records approximately 52,000 clones, 75% to 90% of them present only once. Sequences were obtained from peripheral blood. The sequence was obtained from a man aged 55 to 70 with acute or convalescent COVID-19.

For the CDR3, the DNA is TGTGCCAGCAGCTTGATCGCGAGGAACACTGAAGCTTTCTTT. The encoded protein is CASSLIARNTEAFF. This chain links TRBV5-5 with TRBJ1-1; D is unclear. The CDR3 runs to 14 residues. Between the trimmed V and J ends, which lost 1 base and 1 base, there was a span of 8 bases. The germline gives CDR1 SGHKS, CDR2 YYEKEE (reference sequence).